This T cell receptor (beta chain) was retrieved from a study of OX40 agonist ivuxolimab in advanced cancers. Profiling relied on immunoSEQ multiplex PCR, and the TCRdb table lists in-frame clones only, not all of them. The sample records under 85,000 clones, over 75% being singletons. Anyone with autoimmune disease history or systemic immunosuppression was excluded. Germline V lookup: CDR1 SGHTA, CDR2 FQGNSA. This CDR3 contains 13 residues. The V gene lost 8 bases and the J gene lost 4 bases, with 15 bases spanning the gap. This material consisted of CD4+ or CD8+ T cells sorted from blood, taken in a trial of the OX40 agonist ivuxolimab. This TCR was sampled from an adult with an advanced solid tumor such as melanoma, head and neck, liver or kidney cancer. This chain uses TRBV7-2 with TRBJ2-7; D gene ambiguous. CDR3 region: CASRRHEVYEQYF. The CDR3 DNA sequence: TGTGCCAGCCGGCGGCACGAGGTTTACGAGCAGTACTTC.